Listed below are T cell receptor beta chains from one sample, sequenced in a study of blood T cell repertoires in COVID-19. The assay was immunoSEQ multiplex PCR, and TCRdb's table has in-frame clones only and misses some. Of roughly 90,000 clones detected, around 92% appear once; the ten largest clones hold 2.5% to 3%. The sequenced sample consisted of peripheral blood. The receptors stem from a man aged 45-65 years with COVID-19, enrolled during active disease. CDR3s include the opening cysteine and the closing phenylalanine or tryptophan. A D gene is named only where the DNA matches it firmly. Where a row states a size, it is once, few, many or the class of an expanded clone; other rows omit it.

V	D	J	size	CDR3	DNA
TRBV23-1	TRBD1	TRBJ2-5	NA	CASSQRGPPGGAYQETQYF	TGCGCCAGCAGTCAAAGGGGGCCTCCAGGGGGCGCGTACCAAGAGACCCAGTACTTC
TRBV7-2	NA	TRBJ2-1	NA	CASSLAAQTYNEQFF	TGTGCCAGCAGCTTAGCCGCCCAGACCTACAATGAGCAGTTCTTC
TRBV7-9	TRBD1	TRBJ1-4	once	CASSDETGGWTNEKLFF	TGTGCCAGCAGCGACGAGACAGGGGGGTGGACTAATGAAAAACTGTTTTTT
TRBV2	TRBD2	TRBJ2-4	NA	CASSTSGGPKKNIQYF	TGTGCCAGCAGTACTAGCGGGGGGCCGAAAAAAAACATTCAGTACTTC
TRBV24-1	TRBD1	TRBJ2-5	NA	CATAGTGGETQYF	TGTGCCACCGCCGGGACAGGGGGAGAGACCCAGTACTTC
TRBV29-1	NA	TRBJ1-5	once	CSVADSSNQPQHF	TGCAGCGTGGCAGACAGTAGCAATCAGCCCCAGCATTTT
TRBV11-2	NA	TRBJ2-6	NA	CASSSLRNGANVLTF	TGTGCCAGCAGCTCCCTTCGTAATGGGGCCAACGTCCTGACTTTC
TRBV7-9	NA	TRBJ1-2	NA	CASSFETGGGLGYTF	TGTGCCAGCAGCTTCGAAACGGGAGGGGGACTTGGCTACACCTTC
TRBV19	TRBD2	TRBJ2-7	NA	CASSMGLAGQTYEQYF	TGTGCCAGTAGTATGGGGCTAGCGGGGCAAACCTACGAGCAGTACTTC
TRBV2	TRBD1	TRBJ1-2	NA	CASSGTDRAFYGYTF	TGTGCCAGCAGCGGAACTGACAGGGCTTTCTATGGCTACACCTTC
TRBV12-3/TRBV12-4	TRBD1	TRBJ2-7	NA	CASGDRASYEQYF	TGTGCCAGCGGGGACAGGGCCTCCTACGAGCAGTACTTC
TRBV18	TRBD1	TRBJ1-1	once	CASSPARGQTEAFF	TGTGCCAGCTCACCCGCCAGGGGGCAAACTGAAGCTTTCTTT
TRBV19	TRBD1	TRBJ1-1	NA	CASSIGRTGGTEAFF	TGTGCCAGTAGTATAGGGAGGACAGGGGGAACTGAAGCTTTCTTT
TRBV7-2	TRBD2	TRBJ2-7	NA	CASSLSSGYEQYF	TGTGCCAGCAGCTTATCTAGCGGATACGAGCAGTACTTC
TRBV30	NA	TRBJ1-2	NA	CAWSTQGYGYTF	TGTGCCTGGAGTACACAGGGCTATGGCTACACCTTC
TRBV6-2/TRBV6-3	TRBD1	TRBJ1-5	NA	CASSTDRVVYQPQHF	TGTGCCAGCAGCACCGACAGGGTGGTTTATCAGCCCCAGCATTTT
TRBV5-1	TRBD1	TRBJ1-1	NA	CASSENRGNTEAFF	TGCGCCAGCAGCGAGAACAGGGGAAACACTGAAGCTTTCTTT
TRBV4-3	NA	TRBJ1-5	once	CASSQDQGSRQPQHF	TGCGCCAGCAGCCAAGATCAGGGGTCTCGTCAGCCCCAGCATTTT
TRBV2	NA	TRBJ1-3	NA	CASRRQESSGNTIYF	TGTGCCAGCAGGAGACAGGAGAGCTCTGGAAACACCATATATTTT
TRBV5-1	NA	TRBJ2-7	NA	CASSDHPGEQYF	TGCGCCAGCAGCGATCACCCCGGGGAGCAGTACTTC
TRBV6-5	NA	TRBJ1-1	NA	CASAKFGLNTEAFF	TGTGCCAGCGCGAAGTTCGGTTTGAACACTGAAGCTTTCTTT
TRBV18	TRBD1	TRBJ1-1	once	CASSPPSAGGYTEAFF	TGTGCCAGCTCACCACCTTCGGCAGGGGGCTATACTGAAGCTTTCTTT
TRBV5-6	TRBD2	TRBJ2-3	NA	CASSLGLEADTQYF	TGTGCCAGCAGCTTAGGACTAGAAGCAGATACGCAGTATTTT
TRBV5-1	TRBD1	TRBJ2-3	NA	CASSLGGQGGTDTQYF	TGCGCCAGCAGCTTGGGAGGACAGGGGGGCACAGATACGCAGTATTTT
TRBV18	TRBD2	TRBJ2-7	few	CASSQLAGGAEQYF	TGTGCCAGCTCACAACTAGCGGGGGGTGCCGAGCAGTACTTC
TRBV7-2	TRBD1	TRBJ1-3	once	CASSARTGEGNTIYF	TGTGCCAGCAGCGCCCGGACAGGGGAAGGAAACACCATATATTTT
TRBV5-1	NA	TRBJ1-1	once	CASSQEGNTEAFF	TGCGCCAGCAGCCAGGAGGGGAACACTGAAGCTTTCTTT
TRBV12-3/TRBV12-4	NA	TRBJ1-2	NA	CASSPRYGSYTF	TGTGCCAGCAGTCCAAGATACGGGAGCTACACCTTC
TRBV6-5	TRBD1	TRBJ2-7	NA	CASTGGGRYEQYF	TGTGCCAGCACAGGGGGCGGTAGGTACGAGCAGTACTTC
TRBV21-1	NA	TRBJ1-5	NA	CASSIQGEKSNQPQHF	TGTGCCAGCAGCATTCAGGGCGAGAAAAGCAATCAGCCCCAGCATTTT
TRBV9	TRBD1	TRBJ2-2	NA	CASSVGTGNTGELFF	TGTGCCAGCAGCGTCGGGACAGGGAACACCGGGGAGCTGTTTTTT
TRBV7-6	TRBD1	TRBJ2-1	NA	CASSFQQGAVEQFF	TGTGCCAGCAGCTTCCAACAGGGGGCCGTTGAGCAGTTCTTC
TRBV4-1	NA	TRBJ2-3	NA	CASSQGLVDTDTQYF	TGCGCCAGCAGCCAAGGACTAGTAGACACAGATACGCAGTATTTT